This T cell receptor (beta chain) was sequenced in a study of T cell responses to AZD1222 COVID-19 vaccine. General study results and limits: Sampled repertoires all dated from after the peak T cell response. Per reports, nearly half of all spike-specific TCRs target regions that are unmutated in variants. Spike-specific TCR breadth and depth went up after people got two AZD1222 doses. It was only 6 or 7 AZD1222 recipients who were seropositive at baseline.

There are 14 residues in the CDR3. CDR1 and CDR2 (germline): LGHNA, YSLEER. Trimming at V came to 4 bases and at J to 6 bases, leaving 4 bases not matched to a gene. About this clone: Its cognate antigen is unknown.

Method: immunoSEQ multiplex PCR; TCRdb's copy keeps in-frame clones and lacks some. The repertoire consists of 150,000 or so clones, with 80% to 90% occurring once and the leading ten covering 4.5% to 6.5%. The sequences come from peripheral blood, collected on day 0 of AZD1222 vaccination. The sequence was collected from an adult in good health. V is TRBV4-3 and J is TRBJ1-1, with 11 bases lining up with TRBD1. The CDR3 spells CASSRDRGMSEAFF. The CDR3 DNA reads TGCGCCAGCAGCCGGGACAGGGGGATGTCTGAAGCTTTCTTT.